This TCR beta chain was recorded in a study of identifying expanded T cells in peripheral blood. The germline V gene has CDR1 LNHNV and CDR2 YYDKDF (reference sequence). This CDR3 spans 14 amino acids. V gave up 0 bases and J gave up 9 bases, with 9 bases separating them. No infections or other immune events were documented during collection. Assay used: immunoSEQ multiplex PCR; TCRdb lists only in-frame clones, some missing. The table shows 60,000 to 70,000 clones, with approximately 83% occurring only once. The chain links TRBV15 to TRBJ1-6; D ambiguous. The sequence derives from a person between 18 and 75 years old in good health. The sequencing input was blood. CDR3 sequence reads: CATSRDPEGSPLHF. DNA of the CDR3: TGTGCCACCAGCAGAGATCCGGAGGGTTCACCCCTCCACTTT.